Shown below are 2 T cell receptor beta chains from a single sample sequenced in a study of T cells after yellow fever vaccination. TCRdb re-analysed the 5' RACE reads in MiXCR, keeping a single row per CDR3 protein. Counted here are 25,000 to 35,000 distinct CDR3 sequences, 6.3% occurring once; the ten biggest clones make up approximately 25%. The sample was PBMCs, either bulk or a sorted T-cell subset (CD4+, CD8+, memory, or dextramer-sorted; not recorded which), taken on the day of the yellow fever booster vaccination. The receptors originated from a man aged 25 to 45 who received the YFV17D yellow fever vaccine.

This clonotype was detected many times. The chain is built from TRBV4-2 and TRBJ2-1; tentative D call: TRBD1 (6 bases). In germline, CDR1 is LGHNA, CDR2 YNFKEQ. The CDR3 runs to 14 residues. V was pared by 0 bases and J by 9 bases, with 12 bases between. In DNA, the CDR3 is TGTGCCAGCAGCCAAGATATACAGGGTGGTGAGCAGTTCTTC. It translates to CASSQDIQGGEQFF.

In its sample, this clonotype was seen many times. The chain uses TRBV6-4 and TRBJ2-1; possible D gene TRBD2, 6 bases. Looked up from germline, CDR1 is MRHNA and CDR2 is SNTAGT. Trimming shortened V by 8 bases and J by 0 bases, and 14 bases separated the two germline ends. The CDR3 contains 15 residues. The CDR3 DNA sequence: TGTGCCAGCTGGAGGGGCTGGGGCTCCTACAATGAGCAGTTCTTC. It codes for CASWRGWGSYNEQFF.